The 2 T cell receptor beta chains below were found in one sample sequenced in a study of metastatic and nonmetastatic thyroid tumors. MiXCR was used by TCRdb to re-call the PCR reads. The profile shows approximately 7,900 clones, 25% to 35% of them singletons. Before thyroid surgery, none of the patients had received any treatment. What was sequenced was adjacent normal tissue. All receptors come from a male donor with papillary thyroid cancer or a benign thyroid nodule (not recorded which). Some clones in this sample may be carry-over from other donors' samples.

V and J are TRBV6-2 or TRBV6-3 and TRBJ2-1; D possibly corresponds to TRBD1 (5 bases). V lost 2 bases and J lost 9, with 8 bases in between. Germline V gene data show CDR1 as MNHEY and CDR2 as SVGEGT. The CDR3 is 12 amino acids. The chain's CDR3 is CASSYQQGEQFF. CDR3 nucleotides: TGTGCCAGCAGTTACCAGCAGGGTGAGCAGTTCTTC.

At least ten counts were recorded for this clone. V usage is TRBV7-9 and J usage is TRBJ2-2; 9 positions agree with TRBD1. CDR1 SEHNR and CDR2 FQNEAQ come from the germline V gene (reference sequence). J gave up 3 bases and V 3 bases, and 5 bases lay outside the gene matches. The CDR3 consists of 16 residues. The CDR3 nucleotides are TGTGCCAGCAGCTTGGGACAGGGATTTGACACCGGGGAGCTGTTTTTT. This encodes CASSLGQGFDTGELFF.